The clone carrying this T cell receptor (beta chain) was seen once. Its target is not known. Expressed TCRB transcripts were sequenced after all isolated RNA was converted to cDNA. Profiling relied on immunoSEQ multiplex PCR, and the TCRdb table lists in-frame clones only, not all of them. The table has about 140,000 clones, around a tenth seen once. The source of the sample is a study of beta chain features in type 1 diabetes. Study-level information: The samples had about 100,000,000 sorted cells examined in all.

Study-level results: Across all four CD4+ subsets, people with type 1 diabetes showed modestly shorter TCRB CDR3s.

CDR1 SGHDN and CDR2 FVKESK come from the germline V gene. Trimming took 4 bases from V and 7 from J; bases not matched to a gene: 21. There are 20 residues in the CDR3. The receptor was derived from a woman in her thirties or forties in good health. The sequenced sample was central memory CD4+ T cells from blood. The chain combines TRBV14 with TRBJ1-4, with 10 bases identical to TRBD1. The CDR3 here is CASSPTAMGQGLRWSEKLFF. DNA of the CDR3: TGTGCCAGCAGCCCGACCGCCATGGGACAGGGGTTACGGTGGAGTGAAAAACTGTTTTTT.